This TCR beta chain appears in the sequencing data of a study of blood T cell repertoires in COVID-19. The wider study: Samples taken during acute and convalescent COVID-19 were collected in the United States, Italy and Spain. The cDNA or gDNA used as material had been derived from T cells, B-cell-depleted T cells, or PBMCs.

Original handling: Counts of nucleated cells, estimated from reference gene primer amplification, were obtained. Profiled with immunoSEQ multiplex PCR; TCRdb holds only in-frame clones, not every one. The V and J calls and clone size were taken over from that table, and D and trimming were inferred from the DNA. The data contain roughly 330,000 clones, 86% of them singletons. Trimming removed 0 bases from V and 7 bases from J; junction bases left unmatched: 14. CDR1 LGHDT and CDR2 YNNKEL come from the germline V gene (reference sequence). The CDR3 consists of 17 residues. The genes are TRBV3-1 (or the pseudogene TRBV3-2) and TRBJ2-7, with 8 bases lining up with TRBD2. The specimen was peripheral blood. The sequence came from a woman between 45 and 65 years old with acute or convalescent COVID-19. The chain's CDR3 is CASSQDWSGGPGTEQYF. For the CDR3, the DNA is TGTGCCAGCAGCCAAGATTGGTCGGGAGGGCCGGGTACTGAGCAGTACTTC.